A single sample is the source of the 9 T cell receptor beta chains below, sequenced in a study of shared clonotypes between healthy human individuals. Method: immunoSEQ multiplex PCR; TCRdb's copy keeps in-frame clones and lacks some. The sample gives about 2.2 million clones, just under 95% of which show up once; more than 1.5% is in the top ten. Terminally differentiated effector memory CD45RA+ cells were excluded from the naive CD8 cells, which were CD45RO-negative and positively selected for CCR7. The sequenced material came from naive CD8+ T cells from PBMCs. The origin of the receptors is a man younger than 35 in good health. Some clones in this sample may be carry-over from other donors' samples.

This rearrangement joins TRBV27 to TRBJ2-7; 11 bases line up with TRBD2. Trimming removed 5 bases from V and 3 bases from J; junction bases left unmatched: 6. The CDR3 is 15 residues long. CDR1 and CDR2 (germline): MNHEY, SMNVEV (reference sequence). The CDR3 sequence: CASSPRTSGFYEQYF. DNA of the CDR3: TGTGCCAGCAGTCCCCGGACTAGCGGGTTCTACGAGCAGTACTTC.

The rearrangement links TRBV4-3 to TRBJ2-3; D assignment may be TRBD1 or TRBD2 (6 bases each). Germline-derived CDR1 and CDR2 are LGHNA and YSLEER. There are 17 residues in the CDR3. Trimming took off 0 bases at V and 5 bases at J, with 18 bases between the two ends. CDR3 nucleotide sequence: TGCGCCAGCAGCCAAGAGCGGCTTGGGGGGCTTGGAGATACGCAGTATTTT. Its protein is CASSQERLGGLGDTQYF.

J is TRBJ2-4 and V is TRBV7-9; 14 bases are a match to TRBD2. The CDR3 has 18 amino acids. The V gene end was trimmed by 8 bases and the J gene end by 8 bases; junction bases not matched to a gene: 17. Looked up from germline, CDR1 is SEHNR and CDR2 is FQNEAQ (reference sequence). CDR3 sequence reads: CASGIPTSGRAELDIQYF. CDR3 DNA sequence: TGTGCCAGCGGGATACCGACTAGCGGGAGGGCCGAGCTTGACATTCAGTACTTC.

The chain recombines TRBV27 with TRBJ2-2; D is unclear. V lost 6 bases and J 5 bases, leaving 10 bases between the germline ends. Per the germline V gene, CDR1 is MNHEY and CDR2 is SMNVEV (reference sequence). The CDR3 contains 13 residues. The CDR3 DNA follows: TGTGCCAGCAGAGGGCTGGGGACCGGGGAGCTGTTTTTT. This gives the protein CASRGLGTGELFF.

CDR3 bases: TGTGCCAGTAGTATTAACAGGGTAAGCACTGAAGCTTTCTTT. This codes for CASSINRVSTEAFF. This chain links TRBV19 with TRBJ1-1; D perhaps matches TRBD1 (6 bases). This CDR3 has 14 residues. V shed 3 bases and J shed 4 bases, with 12 bases lying between them. Germline CDR1 and CDR2: LNHDA and SQIVND (reference sequence).

The V and J genes are TRBV19 and TRBJ2-3; weak D call: TRBD1 (5 bases). Trimming removed 3 bases at V and 0 bases at J, with 10 bases between. Germline V gives CDR1 LNHDA, CDR2 SQIVND (reference sequence). The CDR3 length is 15 residues. CDR3 coding DNA: TGTGCCAGTAGTATGGCGCAGGGAAGCACAGATACGCAGTATTTT. It encodes CASSMAQGSTDTQYF.

The chain links TRBV25-1 to TRBJ2-2; no reliable D call. CDR1 and CDR2 (germline): MGHDK, SYGVNS. There are 15 residues in the CDR3. V was cut by 4 bases and J by 3 bases, with 12 bases left in between. For the CDR3, the DNA is TGTGCCAGCAGTGGGACGGGCAAATACACCGGGGAGCTGTTTTTT. This sequence encodes CASSGTGKYTGELFF. Full variable domain (missing parts from reference TRBV25-1 and TRBJ2-2): EADIYQTPRYLVIGTGKKITLECSQTMGHDKMYWYQQDPGMELHLIHYSYGVNSTEKGDLSSESTVSRIRTEHFPLTLESARPSHTSQYLCASSGTGKYTGELFFGEGSRLTVL.

The gene calls are TRBV28 and TRBJ2-7; TRBD1 agrees at 8 bases. Germline loops: CDR1 MDHEN, CDR2 SYDVKM. Losses at the gene ends were 5 bases for V and 6 bases for J; bases not matched to a gene: 6. The CDR3 length is 13 residues. The CDR3 spells CASSLQGAAEQYF. CDR3 bases: TGTGCCAGCAGTCTCCAGGGGGCGGCCGAGCAGTACTTC.

The J gene is TRBJ2-2, the V gene TRBV7-9; 8 nucleotides align to TRBD1. CDR1 SEHNR and CDR2 FQNEAQ come from the germline V gene (reference sequence). The CDR3 loop spans 15 amino acids. J lost 5 bases, V lost 5 bases, and 7 bases had no gene match. In DNA form, the CDR3 reads TGTGCCAGCAGCCAGGACAGGGATTTTACCGGGGAGCTGTTTTTT. Protein sequence: CASSQDRDFTGELFF.